This passage covers 32 T cell receptor beta chains from one sample sequenced in a study of T cells in women clearing cervical HPV infection. Profiled with immunoSEQ multiplex PCR; TCRdb holds only in-frame clones, not every one. There are 27,000 or so clones in the sample, with over 8.5% held by the top ten. The sequencing sample was made of blood buffy coat. These receptors were taken from a woman between 18 and 69 years old with a cervical HPV16 infection that either progressed to CIN3+ or cleared (not recorded which).

Turning to this clone: The sequenced fragment ends 3 residues before the CDR3 boundary, so the rest is inferred from the germline J gene. The chain couples TRBV20-1 to TRBJ2-2; 9 bases map to TRBD2. The CDR3 totals 15 residues. With V trimmed by 1 base and J by 4 bases, 4 bases remained unmatched. Germline V gene sequence: CDR1 DFQATT, CDR2 SNEGSKA (reference sequence). The sequenced CDR3 bases are TGCAGTGCTAGAGCCACGACTAGCGGCACCGGGGAG. Amino acids: CSARATTSGTGE. The entire CDR3 is CSARATTSGTGELFF.

The DNA read from the CDR3 is TGTGCCAGCACCGGACAGGGTGGGTACGAG. The encoded protein is CASTGQGGYE. The complete CDR3 reads CASTGQGGYEQYF. This chain links TRBV2 with TRBJ2-7, with 8 nucleotides matching TRBD1. The missing CDR3 end, 3 residues past where the read stops, is filled in from the germline J gene. This CDR3 is built from 13 residues. CDR1 is SNHLY, CDR2 FYNNEI, per germline. V gave up 7 bases and J gave up 4 bases; unmatched junction bases: 6. The whole variable domain, filled in from reference TRBV2 and TRBJ2-7, reads EPEVTQTPSHQVTQMGQEVILRCVPISNHLYFYWYRQILGQKVEFLVSFYNNEISEKSEIFDDQFSVERPDGSNFTLKIRSTKLEDSAMYFCASTGQGGYEQYFGPGTRLTVT.

Concerning this clone itself: The CDR3 is cut off 3 residues early in the read; its end comes from the germline J gene. The chain joins TRBV7-9 to TRBJ2-3; tentatively, D is TRBD2 (5 bases). Germline assignment: CDR1 SEHNR and CDR2 FQNEAQ (reference sequence). The CDR3 has 13 amino acids. The CDR3 protein is CASSSSSWKTQYF. The sequenced CDR3 bases are TGTGCCAGCAGCTCGTCTAGCTGGAAGACG.

Concerning this clone itself: The read gets to within 3 residues of the CDR3 end, and the germline J gene fills in the rest. This chain links TRBV19 with TRBJ2-3, with no clear D. The CDR3 extends over 14 amino acids. Germline V CDR1 and CDR2: LNHDA, SQIVND (reference sequence). The part of the CDR3 DNA that was read is TGTGCCAGTAGTATTGCGGAGAGCAATCAGCCG. This encodes CASSIAESNQP. The complete CDR3 protein is CASSIAESNQPQYF.

Of note for this clone: The read finishes 3 residues shy of the CDR3 end, and the germline J gene is used to complete it. This chain joins TRBV20-1 and TRBJ2-3, with D perhaps matching TRBD2 (6 bases). Germline V gives CDR1 DFQATT, CDR2 SNEGSKA (reference sequence). The CDR3 loop spans 12 amino acids. Trimming took off 3 bases at V and 4 bases at J, with 8 bases between the two ends. Incomplete CDR3 DNA: TGCAGTGCTAGGGAGGGCGCAGATACG. Its translation is CSAREGADT. The complete CDR3 reads CSAREGADTQYF.

In the case of this clone: The CDR3 extends 3 residues past the end of the read, so its final part is completed from the germline J gene. The chain joins TRBV19 to TRBJ1-1; D remains ambiguous. Germline V CDR1 and CDR2: LNHDA, SQIVND (reference sequence). Deletions cut 7 bases from V and 0 bases from J, with 12 bases between. This CDR3 region has 14 residues. The CDR3 spells CASTQNTMNTEAFF. The DNA read from the CDR3 is TGTGCCAGTACCCAGAATACCATGAACACTGAA.

In regard to this clone: With the read ending 3 residues before the CDR3 end, the germline J gene is used to fill in that end. The J gene is TRBJ2-7, the V gene TRBV20-1; 9 bases align to TRBD1. CDR1 and CDR2 from the germline V gene are DFQATT and SNEGSKA (reference sequence). There are 17 residues in the CDR3. V lost 0 bases, J lost 1 base, and 10 bases stayed unmatched. This CDR3 reads CSARDRLSGTGSYEQYF. CDR3 DNA (partial): TGCAGTGCTAGAGATCGGCTATCCGGGACAGGGTCCTACGAG.

A note on this clone: The missing CDR3 end, 3 residues past where the read stops, is filled in from the germline J gene. The chain uses TRBV6-2 or TRBV6-3 and TRBJ2-7, with a tentative D call TRBD1 (5 bases). Between the trimmed V and J ends, which lost 7 bases and 2 bases, there was a span of 12 bases. Germline assignment: CDR1 MNHEY and CDR2 SVGEGT. The CDR3 is 13 residues long. CDR3 residues: CASTRVGAYEQYF. The covered CDR3 bases are TGTGCCAGCACCAGGGTAGGGGCCTACGAG.

Regarding this clone: The observed sequence ends 3 residues before the CDR3 terminus, with the missing tail filled in from the germline J gene. V and J are TRBV19 and TRBJ2-4; maybe TRBD1 (5 bases). Germline loops: CDR1 LNHDA, CDR2 SQIVND (reference sequence). CDR3 length: 16 amino acids. V dropped 1 base and J dropped 0 bases, with 10 bases sitting between them. The CDR3 DNA, read in part, is TGTGCCAGTAGTATAGGGGGCTCGGGAGCCAAAAACATT. Amino acids: CASSIGGSGAKNI. The entire CDR3 protein is CASSIGGSGAKNIQYF.

A note on this clone: Read coverage stops 3 residues before the CDR3 terminus; the germline J gene supplies the remainder. V and J are TRBV11-3 and TRBJ2-3; no reliable D call. Germline lookup yields CDR1 SGHNT and CDR2 YENEEA. The ends were cut back, 3 bases at V and 0 bases at J, with 4 bases in the middle. This CDR3 contains 13 residues. The CDR3 reads CASSFSSTDTQYF. The sequenced part of the CDR3 DNA is TGTGCCAGCAGCTTTTCTAGCACAGATACG.

About this clone: The CDR3 end lies 3 residues beyond the end of the read and is filled in from the germline J gene. The chain employs TRBV20-1 and TRBJ1-2, with 9 bases that match TRBD1. After removal of 5 bases from V and 4 bases from J, the junction contained 11 bases not matched to a gene. CDR3 length equals 15 residues. Germline V gene sequence: CDR1 DFQATT, CDR2 SNEGSKA (reference sequence). The CDR3 protein is CSAYATGGAAYGYTF. Incomplete CDR3 DNA: TGCAGTGCTTACGCCACAGGGGGCGCTGCCTATGGC.

About this clone itself: The read ends 3 residues before the CDR3 terminus; that terminus is restored from the germline J gene. The J gene is TRBJ1-2, the V gene TRBV7-2, with 9 bases lining up with TRBD1. CDR3 length: 14 amino acids. Looked up from germline, CDR1 is SGHTA and CDR2 is FQGNSA. This CDR3 is CASSRTGDYYDYTF. The sequenced part of the CDR3 DNA is TGTGCCAGCAGCCGGACAGGGGATTACTACGAC. The full variable domain, with the rest looked up from reference TRBV7-2 and TRBJ1-2, is GAGVSQSPSNKVTEKGKDVELRCDPISGHTALYWYRQSLGQGLEFLIYFQGNSAPDKSGLPSDRFSAERTGGSVSTLTIQRTQQEDSAVYLCASSRTGDYYDYTFGSGTRLTVV.

About this clone itself: From the germline J gene comes the end of the CDR3, since the read stops 3 residues before it. The chain recombines TRBV10-3 with TRBJ2-7, with TRBD1 identical over 7 bases. The CDR3 consists of 13 residues. V shed 10 bases and J 2 bases; nucleotides not matched to a gene: 8. CDR1 and CDR2 (germline): ENHRY, SYGVKD. CDR3 DNA, as far as it was read: TGTGCCACCAGGGGGACAGTTACCTACGAG. Encoded protein: CATRGTVTYE. The entire CDR3 protein reads CATRGTVTYEQYF.

Details on this clone: The read comes to an end 3 residues before the CDR3 does, leaving the germline J gene to fill in the end. The genes are TRBV18 and TRBJ1-2; D unresolved. In germline, CDR1 is KGHSH, CDR2 LQKENI. The CDR3 runs to 14 residues. The covered CDR3 bases are TGTGCCAGCTCACCACGCGACGGACTATACGAC. Translating it yields CASSPRDGLYD. The full CDR3 is CASSPRDGLYDYTF.

As to this clone: The read ends 3 residues early relative to the CDR3; the germline J gene fills the gap. This rearrangement joins TRBV5-1 to TRBJ2-5, with 9 bases lining up with TRBD1. The ends lost 7 bases at V and 1 base at J; junction bases unmatched: 5. Germline V gene sequence: CDR1 SGHRS, CDR2 YFSETQ. The CDR3 is 14 residues long. The chain's CDR3 is CASSQGALQETQYF. The CDR3 bases that were read are TGCGCCAGCTCACAGGGGGCTCTCCAAGAGACC.

Points on this clone: Read sequence stops 3 residues before the CDR3 end, and the germline J gene provides the missing end. The chain joins TRBV20-1 to TRBJ2-7; 7 bases agree with TRBD1. This CDR3 region has 14 residues. Germline V gene lookup returns CDR1 DFQATT and CDR2 SNEGSKA (reference sequence). J was trimmed by 3 bases and V by 4 bases; bases with no gene match: 9. The CDR3 loop reads CSAIKRGQGYEQYF. The covered CDR3 bases are TGCAGTGCTATCAAAAGGGGGCAGGGCTACGAG.

To note about this clone: The junction departs from the called germline gene at one end, perhaps through a read error. The read falls 3 residues short of the CDR3 end, and the missing part is taken from the germline J gene. The chain has TRBV5-1 and TRBJ1-4; D not resolved. CDR1 is SGHRS and CDR2 is YFSETQ in the germline V gene. The CDR3 extends over 15 amino acids. The covered CDR3 bases are TGCGCCGGCAGCAAGGGTCGCCCGACTAATGAAAAA. The encoded protein is CAGSKGRPTNEK. The CDR3 reads in full as CAGSKGRPTNEKLFF.

Notes on this clone: The read halts 3 residues ahead of the CDR3 end, with the missing end drawn from the germline J gene. The chain is built from TRBV6-1 and TRBJ1-5, with D perhaps TRBD1 (6 bases). CDR1 is MNHNS and CDR2 is SASEGT in the germline V gene. The CDR3 has 16 amino acids. Trimming removed 1 base from V and 5 bases from J, with 15 bases in between. CDR3 region: CASSEGGGFRDQPQHF. The CDR3 DNA, read in part, is TGTGCCAGCAGTGAAGGAGGGGGTTTTAGGGATCAGCCC.

On this clone itself: The read finishes 3 residues shy of the CDR3 end, and the germline J gene is used to complete it. The J gene is TRBJ2-4, the V gene TRBV2; D gene uncertain. Germline values: CDR1 SNHLY, CDR2 FYNNEI. V was shortened by 5 bases and J by 0 bases, with 5 bases between the two germline ends. The CDR3 covers 13 residues. The sequenced part of the CDR3 DNA is TGTGCCAGCAGTCTAGTAGCCAAAAACATT. Residues: CASSLVAKNI. The whole CDR3 region reads CASSLVAKNIQYF.

Worth noting for this clone: The read falls 3 residues short of the CDR3 end, and the missing part is taken from the germline J gene. V and J are TRBV19 and TRBJ2-3; D is possibly TRBD1 (6 bases). The CDR3 extends over 13 amino acids. V was trimmed by 7 bases and J by 2 bases, leaving 10 bases between them. Per germline, CDR1 LNHDA and CDR2 SQIVND (reference sequence). The covered CDR3 bases are TGTGCCAGTACCGGGGACAACACAGATACG. This gives the protein CASTGDNTDT. The CDR3 in full is CASTGDNTDTQYF.

Regarding this clone: With the read ending 3 residues before the CDR3 end, the germline J gene is used to fill in that end. J is TRBJ2-7 and V is TRBV12-3 or TRBV12-4; D gene unclear. The CDR3 consists of 14 residues. The V and J ends lost 5 bases and 2 bases respectively, with 13 bases between them. The chain's CDR3 is CASSPGSSTYEQYF. The part of the CDR3 DNA that was read is TGTGCCAGCAGTCCCGGTTCGAGCACCTACGAG.

With regard to this clone: The CDR3 end lies 3 residues beyond the end of the read and is filled in from the germline J gene. This chain connects TRBV18 to TRBJ1-1; TRBD1 matches 7 bases. Germline V gives CDR1 KGHSH, CDR2 LQKENI. V dropped 2 bases and J dropped 4; count of bases not matched to a gene: 7. This CDR3 has 15 residues. The CDR3 region is CASSPRQGEGTEAFF. The DNA read from the CDR3 is TGTGCCAGCTCACCAAGACAGGGCGAGGGCACTGAA.

With respect to this clone: The read comes to an end 3 residues before the CDR3 does, leaving the germline J gene to fill in the end. The chain combines TRBV2 with TRBJ2-7, with D perhaps matching TRBD1 (5 bases). Deletions cut 8 bases from V and 0 bases from J, with 17 bases between. Germline V gene data show CDR1 as SNHLY and CDR2 as FYNNEI. This CDR3 region has 15 residues. The sequenced CDR3 bases are TGTGCCAGCTACATGTTAAAGGGGAACTCCTACGAG. Translated, it gives CASYMLKGNSYE. The entire CDR3 reads CASYMLKGNSYEQYF.

As regards this clone: The read finishes 3 residues shy of the CDR3 end, and the germline J gene is used to complete it. The genes are TRBV18 and TRBJ2-3, with D possibly matching TRBD1 (6 bases). CDR1 KGHSH and CDR2 LQKENI come from the germline V gene. This CDR3 is 14 amino acids long. CDR3 DNA, as far as it was read: TGTGCCAGCTCACCACGGCCCGAGGGGGAGACG. Its translation is CASSPRPEGET. The full-length CDR3 reads as CASSPRPEGETQYF.

Notes on this clone: The read finishes 3 residues shy of the CDR3 end, and the germline J gene is used to complete it. The chain is built from TRBV7-3 and TRBJ2-3; 11 nucleotides align to TRBD2. This CDR3 is 15 amino acids long. Germline CDR1 SGHTA, CDR2 FQGTGA. Incomplete CDR3 DNA: TGTGCCAGCAGCCTCACGGCGGGACTAGCGGAGACG. It encodes CASSLTAGLAET. The full-length CDR3 reads as CASSLTAGLAETQYF.

A remark on this clone: The CDR3 is cut off 3 residues early in the read; its end comes from the germline J gene. The V gene is TRBV19, the J gene TRBJ2-7; 10 positions agree with TRBD2. The CDR3 extends over 17 amino acids. CDR1 and CDR2 from the germline V gene are LNHDA and SQIVND (reference sequence). Germline trimming cut 3 bases from V and 2 bases from J; bases unmatched to any gene: 10. The CDR3 spells CASSIFAVAGGTYEQYF. CDR3 bases read: TGTGCCAGTAGTATTTTTGCGGTAGCGGGGGGCACCTACGAG.

A note on this clone: The sequenced fragment ends 3 residues before the CDR3 boundary, so the rest is inferred from the germline J gene. The chain couples TRBV2 to TRBJ1-3; D is possibly TRBD1 (6 bases). The CDR3 sequence is 15 residues long. CDR1 and CDR2 (germline): SNHLY, FYNNEI. Trimming removed 5 bases at V and 0 bases at J, with 11 bases between. The sequenced part of the CDR3 DNA is TGTGCCAGCAGTTCCCGACAGGCCTCTGGAAACACC. This gives the protein CASSSRQASGNT. The complete CDR3 reads CASSSRQASGNTIYF.

The DNA read from the CDR3 is TGTGCCAGCAGCTTAGGAACGGGGATACTCTACGAG. It translates to CASSLGTGILYE. The entire CDR3 reads CASSLGTGILYEQYF. The chain uses TRBV7-6 and TRBJ2-7; tentatively, D is TRBD2 (5 bases). The read falls 3 residues short of the CDR3 end, and the missing part is taken from the germline J gene. Germline-derived CDR1 and CDR2 are SGHVS and FNYEAQ. Trimming pared 1 base from V and 3 bases from J, leaving 13 bases between. The CDR3 is made up of 15 amino acids.

A remark on this clone: The CDR3 end lies 3 residues beyond the end of the read and is filled in from the germline J gene. The rearrangement links TRBV2 to TRBJ2-5; D is unclear. The CDR3 totals 15 residues. V lost 6 bases, J lost 4 bases, and 18 bases lay in between. Germline lookup yields CDR1 SNHLY and CDR2 FYNNEI. The CDR3 is CASRMTYMVGETQYF. The covered CDR3 bases are TGTGCCAGCAGAATGACTTACATGGTGGGAGAGACC.

With regard to this clone: The missing CDR3 end, 3 residues past where the read stops, is filled in from the germline J gene. The chain recombines TRBV18 with TRBJ2-3; 12 positions agree with TRBD1. The germline CDR1 and CDR2 sequences are KGHSH and LQKENI. CDR3 size: 18 residues. CDR3 sequence reads: CASSPGTGGADSQETQYF. Incomplete CDR3 DNA: TGTGCCAGCTCACCCGGGACAGGGGGCGCGGATTCCCAAGAGACG.

On this clone: The read finishes 3 residues shy of the CDR3 end, and the germline J gene is used to complete it. This sequence joins TRBV7-2 and TRBJ2-3; a possible D gene is TRBD2 (6 bases). Germline V gives CDR1 SGHTA, CDR2 FQGNSA. This CDR3 contains 15 residues. The CDR3 protein is CANRRGSTTLETQYF. The sequenced CDR3 bases are TGTGCCAACAGGCGGGGTTCCACTACTTTAGAGACG.

Points on this clone: Read data end 3 residues before the CDR3 end; the end is taken from the germline J gene. The rearrangement uses TRBV20-1 and TRBJ1-5; D might be TRBD1 (5 bases). CDR3 size: 14 residues. Germline CDR1 reads DFQATT; CDR2 reads SNEGSKA (reference sequence). V was pared by 0 bases and J by 6 bases, with 12 bases between. The CDR3 region is CSARDQQGTQPQHF. The CDR3 bases that were read are TGCAGTGCTAGAGATCAGCAGGGAACTCAGCCC.